This T cell receptor (beta chain) was sequenced for a study of molecular identifiers for immune sequencing clone quantification. Broader study findings: Underestimation of highly expanded clone sizes could arise where identical TCR molecules share a barcode.

Notes on this clonotype: No antigen is known for it.

TCRdb re-derived calls from the PCR reads in MiXCR, one entry per CDR3 protein. Among around 480,000 distinct CDR3 sequences listed, about 25% were seen once. The CDR3 runs 14 residues. V lost 4 bases to trimming and J lost 4 bases, with 13 bases between them. Germline CDR1 reads SGDLS; CDR2 reads YYNGEE. Using 10%, 30% or 50% RNA, naive CD8 libraries were derived from around 20,000 to 990,000 sorted cells. The TCR originated in a human donor in good health. Some libraries in this study had Jurkat cell RNA spiked in. The sequencing sample was made of naive CD8+ T cells from blood, with Jurkat cell RNA spiked in. The subset was: FACS-sorted CD8+CD4-CCR7+CD45RA+ naive T cells. This chain connects TRBV9 to TRBJ2-3; D may be TRBD2 (5 bases). In DNA form, the CDR3 reads TGTGCCAGCAGCCCTACGGACTTGTCAGATACGCAGTATTTT. Residues: CASSPTDLSDTQYF.